The 27 T cell receptor beta chains in this list originate from one sample, sequenced in a study of blood T cells in healthy people across ages. A second PCR of 7 to 11 cycles used a sample-barcoded 5' primer and a J-beta primer mix. TCRdb re-called the 5' RACE reads with MiXCR, one entry per CDR3 protein. The sample lists approximately 850,000 distinct CDR3 sequences, roughly 60% occurring once. Sequenced sample: blood. The receptors shown here come from a man under 40 in good health.

The chain has TRBV6-5 and TRBJ1-2, with TRBD1 matching 7 bases. Germline V gene data show CDR1 as MNHEY and CDR2 as SVGAGI. Germline trimming cut 5 bases from V and 6 bases from J; bases unmatched to any gene: 9. CDR3 size: 14 residues. The CDR3 coding sequence is TGTGCCAGCAGTACCTCGGGACAGTGGAATGGCTACACCTTC. Translation gives CASSTSGQWNGYTF.

This clonotype was detected only a few times. J is TRBJ2-3 and V is TRBV5-1; 10 bases are a match to TRBD2. Unmatched junction bases numbered 6, after V lost 3 bases and J lost 2 bases. The CDR3 runs 16 residues. Germline assignment: CDR1 SGHRS and CDR2 YFSETQ. Written as DNA, the CDR3 is TGCGCCAGCAGCTCCCTTAGCGGGGGGACCACAGATACGCAGTATTTT. This gives the protein CASSSLSGGTTDTQYF.

This sequence joins TRBV5-1 and TRBJ2-1; 9 bases are a match to TRBD1. Trimming took 0 bases from V and 5 from J; bases not matched to a gene: 3. This CDR3 spans 15 amino acids. Germline CDR1 is SGHRS and CDR2 is YFSETQ. CDR3: CASSLVQGANNEQFF. Written as DNA, the CDR3 is TGCGCCAGCAGCTTGGTACAGGGGGCAAACAATGAGCAGTTCTTC.

The chain is built from TRBV6-2 or TRBV6-3 and TRBJ1-1; unclear D gene. V lost 9 bases, J lost 5 bases, and 13 bases lay in between. The germline gives CDR1 MNHEY, CDR2 SVGEGT. The CDR3 loop spans 12 amino acids. CDR3 sequence: CASVGSRTEAFF. The CDR3 DNA is TGTGCCAGTGTGGGGAGTCGAACTGAAGCTTTCTTT.

J is TRBJ1-6 and V is TRBV18, with TRBD1 as a possible D gene (5 bases). The CDR3 extends over 14 amino acids. Germline V gene data show CDR1 as KGHSH and CDR2 as LQKENI. The V gene lost 3 bases and the J gene lost 10 bases, with 13 bases spanning the gap. The chain's CDR3 is CASSPSGPRSPLHF. As DNA, the CDR3 is TGTGCCAGCTCACCGTCGGGGCCAAGGTCACCCCTCCACTTT.

This sequence joins TRBV7-9 and TRBJ1-2; 7 bases match TRBD1. V was clipped by 8 bases and J by 8 bases; unmatched bases: 5. The CDR3 consists of 11 residues. Germline values: CDR1 SEHNR, CDR2 FQNEAQ (reference sequence). The CDR3 DNA follows: TGTGCCAGCTTTTACAGGGGCGGCTACACCTTC. Protein sequence: CASFYRGGYTF.

The rearrangement joins TRBV7-9 to TRBJ1-2; D is perhaps TRBD1 (5 bases). Trimming pared 5 bases from V and 10 bases from J, leaving 14 bases between. Germline V gene data show CDR1 as SEHNR and CDR2 as FQNEAQ (reference sequence). The CDR3 contains 12 residues. CDR3 amino acids: CASSNGGQDYTF. The CDR3 DNA sequence: TGTGCCAGCAGCAACGGAGGACAAGACTACACCTTC. Full variable domain (missing parts from reference TRBV7-9 and TRBJ1-2): DTGVSQNPRHKITKRGQNVTFRCDPISEHNRLYWYRQTLGQGPEFLTYFQNEAQLEKSRLLSDRFSAERPKGSFSTLEIQRTEQGDSAMYLCASSNGGQDYTFGSGTRLTVV.

The chain couples TRBV2 to TRBJ2-7; no definite D call. V lost 0 bases and J lost 4, with 7 bases in between. The CDR3 covers 13 residues. CDR1 is SNHLY, CDR2 FYNNEI, per germline. CDR3 loop: CASSEAVAYEQYF. CDR3 sequence (DNA): TGTGCCAGCAGTGAAGCGGTGGCGTACGAGCAGTACTTC.

V gene TRBV7-9 combines with J gene TRBJ1-2, with a tentative D call TRBD1 (6 bases). The germline CDR1 and CDR2 sequences are SEHNR and FQNEAQ (reference sequence). The CDR3 consists of 14 residues. Trimming shortened V by 2 bases and J by 4 bases, and 11 bases separated the two germline ends. The CDR3 sequence is CASSLSQGLYGYTF. The CDR3 coding sequence is TGTGCCAGCAGCTTATCGCAGGGGCTCTATGGCTACACCTTC. Based on the CDR3 plus reference TRBV7-9 and TRBJ1-2, the full variable domain is DTGVSQNPRHKITKRGQNVTFRCDPISEHNRLYWYRQTLGQGPEFLTYFQNEAQLEKSRLLSDRFSAERPKGSFSTLEIQRTEQGDSAMYLCASSLSQGLYGYTFGSGTRLTVV.

The chain carries TRBV15 and TRBJ2-1, with TRBD2 matching 10 bases. The CDR3 totals 15 residues. The trim removed 4 bases at V and 5 bases at J, leaving 5 bases unmatched. Germline CDR1 reads LNHNV; CDR2 reads YYDKDF (reference sequence). The CDR3 DNA reads as TGTGCCACCAGCAAAAGGACTAGCGGCGACAATGAGCAGTTCTTC. Translation: CATSKRTSGDNEQFF.

As regards this clonotype: A read error may explain this, as a much larger clone is one base away. The chain links TRBV27 to TRBJ2-4; D is possibly TRBD1 (6 bases). Germline V gene lookup returns CDR1 MNHEY and CDR2 SMNVEV (reference sequence). V was shortened by 6 bases and J by 9 bases, with 12 bases between the two germline ends. This CDR3 is 12 amino acids long. This chain's CDR3 is CASRLGGSIQYF. The CDR3 region has the DNA TGTGCCAGCAGGTTAGGGGGAAGCATTCAGTACTTC.

The rearrangement joins TRBV28 to TRBJ2-5; D gene uncertain. Trimming removed 2 bases from V and 5 bases from J, with 12 bases in between. CDR3 length: 14 residues. Germline CDR1 is MDHEN and CDR2 is SYDVKM. CDR3 nucleotides: TGTGCCAGCAGTTTACTCAAGGGCCGGGAGACCCAGTACTTC. It translates to CASSLLKGRETQYF. The variable domain in full, completed from reference TRBV28 and TRBJ2-5, reads DVKVTQSSRYLVKRTGEKVFLECVQDMDHENMFWYRQDPGLGLRLIYFSYDVKMKEKGDIPEGYSVSREKKERFSLILESASTNQTSMYLCASSLLKGRETQYFGPGTRLLVL.

There are many counts of this clonotype. The chain recombines TRBV7-2 with TRBJ2-1; 11 bases align to TRBD2. V shed 5 bases and J 1 base; nucleotides not matched to a gene: 10. Germline CDR1 and CDR2: SGHTA and FQGNSA. This CDR3 comprises 18 residues. CDR3 loop: CASSAGLGLAVSYNEQFF. The CDR3 coding sequence is TGTGCCAGCAGCGCAGGGTTGGGACTAGCGGTTTCCTACAATGAGCAGTTCTTC. The full variable domain, its missing parts supplied by reference TRBV7-2 and TRBJ2-1, is GAGVSQSPSNKVTEKGKDVELRCDPISGHTALYWYRQSLGQGLEFLIYFQGNSAPDKSGLPSDRFSAERTGGSVSTLTIQRTQQEDSAVYLCASSAGLGLAVSYNEQFFGPGTRLTVL.

This clonotype was recorded a few times. The chain uses TRBV20-1 and TRBJ2-1; D is ambiguous. Germline CDR1 and CDR2: DFQATT and SNEGSKA (reference sequence). The CDR3 covers 12 residues. The CDR3 reads CSPIHLENEQFF. Here the CDR3 DNA reads TGCAGCCCTATCCACCTGGAGAATGAGCAGTTCTTC.

To note about this clonotype: Possible read error: a much larger clone is one base away. V is TRBV7-9 and J is TRBJ2-1, with unresolved D. V was clipped by 1 base and J by 10 bases, with 14 bases between them. Germline loops: CDR1 SEHNR, CDR2 FQNEAQ (reference sequence). CDR3 length equals 14 residues. CDR3 amino acids: CASSLGPPPLEQFF. CDR3 DNA sequence: TGTGCCAGCAGCTTAGGTCCGCCCCCCCTCGAGCAGTTCTTC.

This clonotype was picked up a small number of times. The CDR3 region has the DNA TGTGCCAGCAGTTACCCTGGGACAGAGCAGTTCTTC. Translation gives CASSYPGTEQFF. This chain uses TRBV7-2 with TRBJ2-1; tentatively, D is TRBD1 (6 bases). The CDR3 extends over 12 amino acids. Germline loops: CDR1 SGHTA, CDR2 FQGNSA. Trimming left V 6 bases short and J 10 bases short, with 13 bases between.

On this clonotype: This may be a read error, as it is one base from a much larger clone. V and J are TRBV4-3 and TRBJ2-5; possibly TRBD1 or TRBD2 for D (5 bases each). The better agreement between TRBJ2-7 and the DNA end casts doubt on the J call. The CDR3 runs to 14 residues. Germline CDR1 LGHNA, CDR2 YSLEER. In DNA form, the CDR3 reads TGCGCCAGCAGCCAAGACAGGGAGACCTACGAGCAGTACTTC. This gives the protein CASSQDRETYEQYF.

This clonotype appeared a few times. V usage is TRBV29-1 and J usage is TRBJ1-2, with D possibly being TRBD1 (6 bases). The CDR3 is made up of 14 amino acids. V dropped 6 bases and J dropped 8 bases, with 22 bases sitting between them. Germline CDR1 SQVTM, CDR2 ANQGSEA. CDR3 loop: CSVLPTRGANGYTF. Written as DNA, the CDR3 is TGCAGCGTCCTACCCACAAGGGGGGCGAACGGCTACACCTTC. Supplemented by reference TRBV29-1 and TRBJ1-2, the full variable domain reads SAVISQKPSRDICQRGTSLTIQCQVDSQVTMMFWYRQQPGQSLTLIATANQGSEATYESGFVIDKFPISRPNLTFSTLTVSNMSPEDSSIYLCSVLPTRGANGYTFGSGTRLTVV.

This clonotype was observed a few times. The gene calls are TRBV4-3 and TRBJ1-5; D ambiguous. CDR1 is LGHNA, CDR2 YSLEER, per germline. The CDR3 covers 14 residues. V was pared by 1 base and J by 7 bases, with 11 bases between. The CDR3 sequence is CASSQGWGSQPQHF. The CDR3 region has the DNA TGCGCCAGCAGCCAAGGATGGGGTTCCCAGCCCCAGCATTTT.

The J gene is TRBJ1-2, the V gene TRBV6-6, with D perhaps matching TRBD1 (5 bases). This CDR3 comprises 12 residues. Deletions cut 2 bases from V and 6 bases from J, with 7 bases between. Germline values: CDR1 MNHNY, CDR2 SVGAGI (reference sequence). CDR3 sequence (DNA): TGTGCCAGCAGTTACGGGACGGATGGCTACACCTTC. Its translation: CASSYGTDGYTF.

This clonotype was observed a few times. The V gene is TRBV7-9, the J gene TRBJ2-7; D tentatively reads TRBD1 or TRBD2 (6 bases each). Germline loops: CDR1 SEHNR, CDR2 FQNEAQ (reference sequence). Trimming pared 3 bases from V and 2 bases from J, leaving 11 bases between. The CDR3 has 14 amino acids. CDR3 in amino acids: CASSFPGAPYEQYF. CDR3 sequence (DNA): TGTGCCAGCAGCTTCCCGGGGGCCCCCTACGAGCAGTACTTC.

This clonotype turned up a few times. J is TRBJ1-2 and V is TRBV20-1, with D perhaps TRBD1 (5 bases). The germline V gene has CDR1 DFQATT and CDR2 SNEGSKA (reference sequence). The CDR3 is made up of 13 amino acids. The V end was cut by 0 bases, the J end by 4 bases, with 9 bases between. For the CDR3, the DNA is TGCAGTGCTAGAGATCGGGGGGGCTATGGCTACACCTTC. Its protein product is CSARDRGGYGYTF.

Only a few counts were recorded for this clonotype. The rearrangement uses TRBV5-5 and TRBJ2-1; either TRBD1 or TRBD2 may supply D (6 bases each). The CDR3 covers 14 residues. The V gene's germline CDR1 is SGHKS and CDR2 YYEKEE (reference sequence). V was shortened by 6 bases and J by 3 bases, with 13 bases between the two germline ends. CDR3 amino acids: CASIKGGSYNEQFF. CDR3 bases: TGTGCCAGCATCAAGGGGGGCAGCTACAATGAGCAGTTCTTC.

This rearrangement joins TRBV6-5 to TRBJ2-1, with TRBD1 matching 8 bases. This CDR3 has 14 amino acids. The trim removed 6 bases at V and 8 bases at J, leaving 9 bases unmatched. Germline V gene data show CDR1 as MNHEY and CDR2 as SVGAGI. CDR3 in amino acids: CASRPGQAGDEQFF. The CDR3 DNA sequence: TGTGCCAGCAGACCGGGACAGGCCGGAGATGAGCAGTTCTTC.

This clonotype was seen a handful of times. The CDR3 DNA reads TGTGCCAGCAGCCAAGATCCGCACCCCGCGTCCAGTGAGCAGTTCTTC. It is translated as CASSQDPHPASSEQFF. This chain links TRBV4-2 with TRBJ2-1, with D unclear. The CDR3 contains 16 residues. V was cut by 0 bases and J by 9 bases, with 18 bases left in between. Germline CDR1 reads LGHNA; CDR2 reads YNFKEQ.

The chain couples TRBV6-2 or TRBV6-3 to TRBJ2-1; TRBD2 is a possible D gene (6 bases). The J call may be in error: the DNA end matches TRBJ2-7 better. Per the germline V gene, CDR1 is MNHEY and CDR2 is SVGEGT. CDR3 length equals 14 residues. CDR3 bases: TGTGCCAGCCGGGACTCCTCCATTTACAATGAGCAGTACTTC. Amino acids: CASRDSSIYNEQYF.

V usage is TRBV20-1 and J usage is TRBJ2-1, with a possible D match to TRBD2 (6 bases). CDR1 and CDR2 from the germline V gene are DFQATT and SNEGSKA (reference sequence). V was cut by 4 bases and J by 10 bases, with 23 bases left in between. The CDR3 contains 15 residues. The CDR3 is CSATIGATYAGEQFF. In nucleotides, the CDR3 is TGCAGTGCTACGATAGGCGCTACCTACGCGGGAGAGCAGTTCTTC.